The 11 T cell receptor beta chains in this list originate from one sample, sequenced in a study of shared clonotypes between healthy human individuals. Sequencing was performed with immunoSEQ multiplex PCR; in TCRdb, only in-frame clones are kept and a portion is missing. The sample yields approximately 1,500,000 clones, roughly 97% seen once. The sequencing input was naive CD4+ T cells sorted from blood. Specified subset: CD45RA+ positively selected. These receptors all come from a man aged 25-45 years in good health.

The chain joins TRBV5-5 to TRBJ1-1; perhaps TRBD1 as D (5 bases). Between the trimmed V and J ends, which lost 3 bases and 7 bases, there was a span of 16 bases. The germline gives CDR1 SGHKS, CDR2 YYEKEE (reference sequence). CDR3 length equals 14 residues. Written as DNA, the CDR3 is TGTGCCAGCAGCTCGTTCGGTGTTGACAGTGAAGCTTTCTTT. Its translation is CASSSFGVDSEAFF. Using reference TRBV5-5 and TRBJ1-1 for the parts outside the CDR3, the full variable domain is DAGVTQSPTHLIKTRGQQVTLRCSPISGHKSVSWYQQVLGQGPQFIFQYYEKEERGRGNFPDRFSARQFPNYSSELNVNALLLGDSALYLCASSSFGVDSEAFFGQGTRLTVV.

This clone was counted a single time. The chain uses TRBV29-1 and TRBJ1-1, with a weak D call TRBD1 (5 bases). The CDR3 loop spans 18 amino acids. V lost 5 bases, J lost 0 bases, and 25 bases lay in between. Per the germline V gene, CDR1 is SQVTM and CDR2 is ANQGSEA. Here the CDR3 DNA reads TGCAGCGTTCATGAGGGGCTCTTACTCATGGACATGAACACTGAAGCTTTCTTT. Translation: CSVHEGLLLMDMNTEAFF.

The J gene is TRBJ2-7, the V gene TRBV29-1, with 10 nucleotides matching TRBD2. The CDR3 extends over 16 amino acids. CDR1 and CDR2 (germline): SQVTM, ANQGSEA. Trimming removed 6 bases from V and 3 bases from J; junction bases left unmatched: 14. CDR3 region: CSVHPGLAGVIYEQYF. The CDR3 DNA reads TGCAGCGTCCACCCAGGGCTAGCGGGAGTTATCTACGAGCAGTACTTC.

V gene TRBV6-5 combines with J gene TRBJ2-7; 7 bases match TRBD1. Germline assignment: CDR1 MNHEY and CDR2 SVGAGI. V lost 5 bases to trimming and J lost 2 bases; unmatched junction nucleotides: 6. This CDR3 has 14 residues. The CDR3 nucleotides read TGTGCCAGCAGTCCCCCCGGGACAGCCTACGAGCAGTACTTC. This gives the protein CASSPPGTAYEQYF.

The V gene is TRBV5-6, the J gene TRBJ2-5; 7 nucleotides line up with TRBD2. The trim removed 2 bases at V and 1 base at J, leaving 2 bases unmatched. The CDR3 has 14 amino acids. CDR1 is SGHDT and CDR2 is YYEEEE in the germline V gene. CDR3 nucleotides: TGTGCCAGCAGCTTCGGGGAGGGCCAAGAGACCCAGTACTTC. Encoded protein: CASSFGEGQETQYF.

This chain's CDR3 is CASSEGAGNTIYF. The CDR3 bases are TGTGCCAGCAGTGAGGGGGCTGGAAACACCATATATTTT. The genes are TRBV6-1 and TRBJ1-3; weak D call: TRBD1 (5 bases). The CDR3 totals 13 residues. The V gene lost 3 bases and the J gene lost 2 bases, with 5 bases spanning the gap. Germline V CDR1 and CDR2: MNHNS, SASEGT.

The rearrangement joins TRBV7-7 to TRBJ2-3; D is uncertain. Per the germline V gene, CDR1 is SSHAT and CDR2 is FNYEAQ (reference sequence). The V end lost 1 base, the J end lost 1 base, and 12 bases lay between the germline ends. The CDR3 is 16 amino acids. Here the CDR3 reads CASSLDYRTGTDTQYF. The CDR3 bases are TGTGCCAGCAGCTTAGATTATAGAACGGGCACAGATACGCAGTATTTT.

The chain links TRBV5-8 to TRBJ1-2; 7 positions agree with TRBD1. With V trimmed by 4 bases and J by 3 bases, 6 bases remained unmatched. The germline gives CDR1 SGHTS, CDR2 YDEGEE. The CDR3 has 14 residues. DNA for the CDR3: TGTGCCAGCAGCGAAACCGGGACAGACTATGGCTACACCTTC. Encoded protein: CASSETGTDYGYTF.

V usage is TRBV9 and J usage is TRBJ2-7, with 8 positions matching TRBD2. Germline V gene data show CDR1 as SGDLS and CDR2 as YYNGEE. The V gene end was trimmed by 5 bases and the J gene end by 7 bases; junction bases not matched to a gene: 2. The CDR3 runs to 11 residues. CDR3 sequence: CASSREGEQYF. CDR3 DNA: TGTGCCAGCAGTCGGGAGGGAGAGCAGTACTTC.

This chain uses TRBV9 with TRBJ2-1; 12 bases are a match to TRBD2. Germline values: CDR1 SGDLS, CDR2 YYNGEE. The CDR3 has 15 amino acids. V lost 0 bases and J lost 10; bases outside the gene matches: 5. CDR3 loop: CASSVEVLAGGEQFF. In nucleotides, the CDR3 is TGTGCCAGCAGCGTAGAAGTACTAGCGGGAGGAGAGCAGTTCTTC.

The chain recombines TRBV2 with TRBJ1-2, with D unclear. Trimming took 6 bases from V and 5 from J, leaving 7 bases between them. The CDR3 consists of 11 residues. From germline, CDR1 is SNHLY and CDR2 FYNNEI. The CDR3 DNA reads TGTGCCAGCAGCGAACATTATGGCTACACCTTC. Protein sequence: CASSEHYGYTF.